Sequencing of this T cell receptor beta chain was carried out in a study of T cells expressing NK-cell markers. TCRdb reprocessed the 5' RACE reads; each CDR3 protein has one entry and no DNA is given. The sample has a few hundred thousand distinct CDR3 sequences; the top ten hold about 5.2%. Sequenced input: blood T cells: a sorted CD56 or NKG2C T cell subset, CD4+ or CD8+ T cells, or bulk PBMC T cells (not recorded which). This clonotype originated in a man between 18 and 69 years old in good health.

The CDR3 is CASSENYPANTEAFF. This sequence joins TRBV6-1 and TRBJ1-1. Germline V gives CDR1 MNHNS, CDR2 SASEGT. The CDR3 has 15 residues.